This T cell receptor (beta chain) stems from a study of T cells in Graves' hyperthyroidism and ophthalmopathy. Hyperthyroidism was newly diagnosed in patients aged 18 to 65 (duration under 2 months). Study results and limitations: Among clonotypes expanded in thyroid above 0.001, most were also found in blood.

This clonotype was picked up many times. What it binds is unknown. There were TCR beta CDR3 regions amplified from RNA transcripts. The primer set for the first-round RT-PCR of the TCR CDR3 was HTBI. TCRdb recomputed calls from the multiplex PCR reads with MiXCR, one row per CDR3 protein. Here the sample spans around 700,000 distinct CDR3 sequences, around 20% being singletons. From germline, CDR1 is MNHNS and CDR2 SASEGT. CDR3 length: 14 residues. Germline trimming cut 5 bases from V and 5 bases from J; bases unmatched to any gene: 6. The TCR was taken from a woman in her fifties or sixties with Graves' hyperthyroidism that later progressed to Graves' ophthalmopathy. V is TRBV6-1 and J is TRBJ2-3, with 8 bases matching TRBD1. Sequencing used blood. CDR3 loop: CASSSQGAGDTQYF. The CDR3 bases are TGTGCCAGCAGTTCCCAGGGGGCTGGAGATACGCAGTATTTT.